The following is a T cell receptor (beta chain) sequence with its context. The antigen is undetermined. Reverse transcription of extracted RNA yielded cDNA, which provided the sequencing template. Generated by immunoSEQ multiplex PCR, the TCRdb table keeps only in-frame clones and is missing some. Altogether 110,000 or so clones are present, 55% to 60% being singletons, with the ten largest covering 3% to 3.5%. These data belong to a study of CD8+ T cells in alopecia areata. Study background: The share of scalp area affected provided the severity score for treated patients.

The CDR3 runs 13 residues. The V gene's germline CDR1 is ENHRY and CDR2 SYGVKD. V was shortened by 2 bases and J by 4 bases, with 6 bases between the two germline ends. Study findings and constraints: Persistence during tofacitinib was seen for many expanded lesional clones in scalp and blood. Lesional tissue from the scalp (especially in alopecia totalis/universalis) showed higher clonality than normal scalp.

Specified treatment: oral pan-JAK inhibitor, 5-10 mg twice daily. Investigators sorted PBMCs to obtain both CD4+ and CD8+ T cells. The material was CD4+ T cells sorted from blood, obtained at week 24, from a patient treated with tofacitinib. This clonotype originated in a human donor with alopecia areata. The chain links TRBV10-3 to TRBJ1-5; D is unresolved. Here the CDR3 reads CAISERVNQPQHF. DNA for the CDR3: TGTGCCATCAGTGAGAGGGTGAATCAGCCCCAGCATTTT.